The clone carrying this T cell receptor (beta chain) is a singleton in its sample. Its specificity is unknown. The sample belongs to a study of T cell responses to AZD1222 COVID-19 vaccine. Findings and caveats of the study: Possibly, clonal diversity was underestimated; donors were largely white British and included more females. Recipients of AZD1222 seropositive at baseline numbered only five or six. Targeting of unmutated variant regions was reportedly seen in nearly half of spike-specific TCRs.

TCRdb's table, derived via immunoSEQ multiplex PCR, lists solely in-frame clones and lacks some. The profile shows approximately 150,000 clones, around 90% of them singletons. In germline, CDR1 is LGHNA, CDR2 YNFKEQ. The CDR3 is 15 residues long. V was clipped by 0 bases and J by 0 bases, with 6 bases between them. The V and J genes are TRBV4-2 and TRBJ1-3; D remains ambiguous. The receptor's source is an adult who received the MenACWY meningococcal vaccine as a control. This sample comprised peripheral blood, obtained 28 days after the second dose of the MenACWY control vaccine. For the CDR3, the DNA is TGTGCCAGCAGCCAAGAAGGCCGCTCTGGAAACACCATATATTTT. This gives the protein CASSQEGRSGNTIYF.